The next 9 T cell receptor beta chains were all read from a single sample in a study of T cell repertoires in cytomegalovirus infection. TCRdb re-analysed the reads in MiXCR, keeping a single row per CDR3 protein. The sample includes approximately 500,000 distinct CDR3 sequences, more than 15% of them seen just once. Sequencing used CD8+ T cells from PBMCs. The receptor source for this set is a human donor in good health (CMV status not recorded). Some clones in this sample may be carry-over from other donors' samples.

The CDR3, as DNA: TGTGCCAGCAGTGATCGGGGGGTTGAGCAGTACTTC. It encodes CASSDRGVEQYF. The rearrangement links TRBV6-1 to TRBJ2-7, with 7 bases lining up with TRBD2. The trim removed 3 bases at V and 7 bases at J, leaving 3 bases unmatched. The CDR3 is 12 amino acids. Germline loops: CDR1 MNHNS, CDR2 SASEGT.

In regard to this clonotype: A much larger clone differs from this one at a single base, so this may be a read error. The chain recombines TRBV7-2 with TRBJ2-1; 7 bases agree with TRBD2. This CDR3 region has 15 residues. CDR1 is SGHTA, CDR2 FQGNSA, per germline. Losses at the gene ends were 1 base for V and 8 bases for J; bases not matched to a gene: 8. The CDR3 DNA reads TGTGCCAGCAGCTTAGAAGCGGGGAGGCCGTATGAGCAGTTCTTC. It specifies CASSLEAGRPYEQFF.

The sample holds many counts of this clonotype. V usage is TRBV7-8 and J usage is TRBJ2-7; D may match TRBD1 or TRBD2 (5 bases each). Trimming stripped 9 bases from V and 0 bases from J, with 9 bases between. The CDR3 extends over 12 amino acids. Germline loops: CDR1 SGHVS, CDR2 FQNEAQ. The CDR3 DNA reads TGTGCCAGTGAGGGGACCTCCTACGAGCAGTACTTC. This translates into CASEGTSYEQYF.

V and J are TRBV29-1 and TRBJ1-1; possible D gene TRBD1, 6 bases. Germline V gene lookup returns CDR1 SQVTM and CDR2 ANQGSEA. The germline V and J ends were trimmed by 5 bases and 4 bases, with 26 bases remaining between them. CDR3 length: 17 residues. The DNA for the CDR3 is TGCAGCGTTACACCCCAATTTCACAGGGCAACGGGCACTGAAGCTTTCTTT. This translates into CSVTPQFHRATGTEAFF. Full variable domain (missing parts from reference TRBV29-1 and TRBJ1-1): SAVISQKPSRDICQRGTSLTIQCQVDSQVTMMFWYRQQPGQSLTLIATANQGSEATYESGFVIDKFPISRPNLTFSTLTVSNMSPEDSSIYLCSVTPQFHRATGTEAFFGQGTRLTVV.

The table lists this clonotype with many counts. The chain has TRBV12-3 or TRBV12-4 and TRBJ1-1, with D possibly being TRBD1 (6 bases). The CDR3 spans 12 residues. V lost 7 bases and J 4 bases, leaving 10 bases between the germline ends. Written as DNA, the CDR3 is TGTGCCAGCACCGAAGGGGGCACTGAAGCTTTCTTT. Residues: CASTEGGTEAFF.

This clonotype has at least ten counts. V and J are TRBV27 and TRBJ1-5; a weak D match, TRBD1 (6 bases). The CDR3 runs 14 residues. V lost 2 bases and J lost 9, with 14 bases in between. Germline CDR1 reads MNHEY; CDR2 reads SMNVEV (reference sequence). The chain's CDR3 is CASSLRGAPWPQHF. The DNA for the CDR3 is TGTGCCAGCAGTTTAAGGGGGGCCCCCTGGCCCCAGCATTTT.

The chain joins TRBV19 to TRBJ2-7, with 7 bases that match TRBD1. From germline, CDR1 is LNHDA and CDR2 SQIVND (reference sequence). The J segment lost 0 bases and the V segment lost 2 bases, leaving 4 bases of the junction unmatched. The CDR3 has 15 residues. In DNA form, the CDR3 reads TGTGCCAGTAGTATATTGACAGGGAGCTCCTACGAGCAGTACTTC. The encoded protein is CASSILTGSSYEQYF.

This clonotype was detected ten times or more. The V and J genes are TRBV7-9 and TRBJ2-2; D is tentatively TRBD1 or TRBD2 (5 bases each). V was shortened by 0 bases and J by 0 bases, with 11 bases between the two germline ends. Germline V CDR1 and CDR2: SEHNR, FQNEAQ (reference sequence). The CDR3 is 17 amino acids. CDR3 bases: TGTGCCAGCAGCTTAGCCCTGGGACCAGCGAACACCGGGGAGCTGTTTTTT. Its protein is CASSLALGPANTGELFF.

CDR3 loop: CASSVASEGFYEQYF. The DNA for the CDR3 is TGTGCCAGCAGCGTAGCCTCCGAAGGGTTCTACGAGCAGTACTTC. The chain joins TRBV9 to TRBJ2-7; no reliable D call. The CDR3 length is 15 residues. Per the germline V gene, CDR1 is SGDLS and CDR2 is YYNGEE. Trimming cost V 0 bases and J 3 bases, with 13 bases left between them.